This T cell receptor (beta chain) came from a study of shared clonotypes between healthy human individuals. Profiled with immunoSEQ multiplex PCR; TCRdb holds only in-frame clones, not every one. In the table there are hundreds of thousands of clones, approximately 74% of which are singletons. CDR3 size: 14 residues. V was shortened by 1 base and J by 2 bases, with 9 bases between the two germline ends. The germline gives CDR1 SGHRS, CDR2 YFSETQ. The chain employs TRBV5-1 and TRBJ1-2; D gene uncertain. The sample comprised memory CD4+ T cells sorted from blood. This sample's subset: CD45RA-negative fraction. This TCR came from a woman aged 25 to 45 in good health. CDR3 region: CASSLSSQNYGYTF. CDR3 nucleotide sequence: TGCGCCAGCAGCTTGTCGTCCCAGAACTATGGCTACACCTTC.